The next 31 T cell receptor beta chains were all read from a single sample in a study. TCRdb re-derived calls from the 5' RACE reads in MiXCR, one entry per CDR3 protein. Of several thousand distinct CDR3 sequences detected, less than 45% appear once; the ten largest clones hold roughly 7%. Sequenced material: tumor-infiltrating memory CD4+ T cells sorted from the breast tumor. Subset in this sample: memory CD4+ T cells, CD4+CD45RO+CD25-. These receptors all stem from a female donor with breast cancer.

The chain carries TRBV11-2 and TRBJ1-1; 7 bases line up with TRBD1. CDR1 is SGHAT and CDR2 is FQNNGV in the germline V gene. This CDR3 spans 15 amino acids. V shed 0 bases and J 4 bases; nucleotides not matched to a gene: 5. CDR3 amino acids: CASSLETGAGTEAFF. In DNA form, the CDR3 reads TGTGCCAGCAGCTTAGAAACAGGGGCAGGCACTGAAGCTTTCTTT.

Sample share makes this clonotype medium-sized. The J gene is TRBJ1-2, the V gene TRBV7-8; D remains ambiguous. The germline CDR1 and CDR2 sequences are SGHVS and FQNEAQ. The CDR3 spans 14 residues. The germline V and J ends were trimmed by 5 bases and 2 bases, with 12 bases remaining between them. CDR3 loop: CASSLPGVNYGYTF. As DNA, the CDR3 is TGTGCCAGCAGCCTCCCTGGGGTCAACTATGGCTACACCTTC.

This clonotype was counted between two and nine times. The gene calls are TRBV20-1 and TRBJ2-1; D might be TRBD2 (6 bases). The CDR3 contains 16 residues. Trimming removed 6 bases from V and 0 bases from J, with 18 bases in between. From germline, CDR1 is DFQATT and CDR2 SNEGSKA (reference sequence). Here the CDR3 reads CSALYLLGGSYNEQFF. Here the CDR3 DNA reads TGCAGTGCCCTGTACTTATTGGGGGGCTCCTACAATGAGCAGTTCTTC.

This clonotype has a count of ten or more. The chain employs TRBV6-5 and TRBJ2-1, with 11 bases aligning to TRBD2. This CDR3 is 15 amino acids long. Germline CDR1 MNHEY, CDR2 SVGAGI. V shed 7 bases and J 1 base; nucleotides not matched to a gene: 3. The CDR3 spells CASTLAGGSYNEQFF. Written as DNA, the CDR3 is TGTGCCAGCACCTTAGCGGGAGGGTCCTACAATGAGCAGTTCTTC.

This clonotype came up many times. J is TRBJ2-7 and V is TRBV3-1, with a weak D call TRBD1 (5 bases). The length of the CDR3 is 13 residues. Germline CDR1 LGHDT, CDR2 YNNKEL (reference sequence). Trimming removed 1 base from V and 13 bases from J, with 17 bases in between. This CDR3 reads CASSQGVFGARYF. In nucleotides, the CDR3 is TGTGCCAGCAGCCAAGGGGTTTTTGGGGCGCGATACTTC.

The chain links TRBV19 to TRBJ1-5; D unclear. This CDR3 region has 10 residues. CDR1 is LNHDA, CDR2 SQIVND, per germline (reference sequence). V dropped 8 bases and J dropped 6 bases, with 5 bases sitting between them. The DNA of the CDR3 is TGTGCCAGTGGAACTCAGCCCCAGCATTTT. Translation: CASGTQPQHF. Full variable domain (remainder filled in from reference TRBV19 and TRBJ1-5): DGGITQSPKYLFRKEGQNVTLSCEQNLNHDAMYWYRQDPGQGLRLIYYSQIVNDFQKGDIAEGYSVSREKKESFPLTVTSAQKNPTAFYLCASGTQPQHFGDGTRLSIL.

By share of the sample, this clonotype is medium-sized. V is TRBV6-5 and J is TRBJ1-6; TRBD1 matches 8 bases. This CDR3 contains 14 residues. The V gene end was trimmed by 5 bases and the J gene end by 8 bases; junction bases not matched to a gene: 5. The V gene's germline CDR1 is MNHEY and CDR2 SVGAGI. Here the CDR3 reads CASSRQGSHSPLHF. In DNA, the CDR3 is TGTGCCAGCAGTCGACAGGGGTCCCATTCACCCCTCCACTTT.

The chain recombines TRBV24-1 with TRBJ2-1; 10 bases match TRBD2. CDR3 length: 17 amino acids. Trimming at V came to 3 bases and at J to 6 bases, leaving 10 bases not matched to a gene. Germline V gene data show CDR1 as KGHDR and CDR2 as SFDVKD. The CDR3 region has the DNA TGTGCCACCAGTGATGGGGCCGGGACTAGCGCGTCCAATGAGCAGTTCTTC. The encoded protein is CATSDGAGTSASNEQFF.

The chain combines TRBV19 with TRBJ2-7; the D call may be TRBD1 or TRBD2 (5 bases each). Germline CDR1 is LNHDA and CDR2 is SQIVND (reference sequence). Trimming stripped 3 bases from V and 2 bases from J, with 11 bases between. This CDR3 is 14 amino acids long. CDR3 nucleotides: TGTGCCAGTAGTATGAGGGGACCAACCTACGAGCAGTACTTC. This translates into CASSMRGPTYEQYF.

This clonotype appeared many times. The chain couples TRBV4-2 to TRBJ2-3, with D possibly matching TRBD2 (6 bases). Between the trimmed V and J ends, which lost 1 base and 6 bases, there was a span of 14 bases. Germline V gene data show CDR1 as LGHNA and CDR2 as YNFKEQ. The CDR3 is 15 residues long. The DNA for the CDR3 is TGTGCCAGCAGCCAAGGTCCGGGAGTTGGGGATACGCAGTATTTT. Its protein product is CASSQGPGVGDTQYF.

This chain uses TRBV6-5 with TRBJ1-2; D might be TRBD1 (6 bases). This CDR3 is built from 15 residues. Trimming cost V 0 bases and J 7 bases, with 15 bases left between them. Germline assignment: CDR1 MNHEY and CDR2 SVGAGI. CDR3 coding DNA: TGTGCCAGCAGTTACTCGCCAACAGGGATAGGTGGCTACACCTTC. Protein sequence: CASSYSPTGIGGYTF.

Comments on this clonotype: One end of the junction is discordant with germline, which a read error may explain. This sequence joins TRBV28 and TRBJ1-2; the match to TRBD1 covers 8 bases. CDR3 length: 15 residues. The germline V gene has CDR1 MDHEN and CDR2 SYDVKM. CDR3 coding DNA: TGTGCCAGCAGTTCAAATCCCGGGACAGGCTATGACTACACCTTC. Translation gives CASSSNPGTGYDYTF.

Ten or more counts support this clonotype. This chain uses TRBV7-9 with TRBJ2-1; D is ambiguous. The CDR3 has 13 residues. Trimming took 2 bases from V and 9 from J, leaving 11 bases between them. The germline gives CDR1 SEHNR, CDR2 FQNEAQ (reference sequence). DNA of the CDR3: TGTGCCAGCAGCTTATTGGATCAGTCTGAGCAGTTCTTC. Translating it yields CASSLLDQSEQFF.

This clonotype has just a few counts. The rearrangement joins TRBV5-1 to TRBJ2-7, with 7 positions matching TRBD1. From germline, CDR1 is SGHRS and CDR2 YFSETQ. CDR3 size: 15 residues. Trimming at V came to 4 bases and at J to 2 bases, leaving 9 bases not matched to a gene. CDR3 nucleotides: TGCGCCAGCAGCCAAACCGACAGGGCACCCTACGAGCAGTACTTC. This gives the protein CASSQTDRAPYEQYF.

This clonotype was seen at least ten times. This chain uses TRBV5-1 with TRBJ2-5, with 10 positions matching TRBD2. The germline V gene has CDR1 SGHRS and CDR2 YFSETQ. This CDR3 has 18 residues. V shed 0 bases and J 2 bases; nucleotides not matched to a gene: 10. The DNA for the CDR3 is TGCGCCAGCAGCTTGGGTTCGATAGCGGGAGGCGCTCAAGAGACCCAGTACTTC. It yields the protein CASSLGSIAGGAQETQYF.

The table lists this clonotype with a count of one. The chain couples TRBV6-1 to TRBJ2-1, with 11 bases that match TRBD1. Germline CDR1 MNHNS, CDR2 SASEGT. The CDR3 extends over 15 amino acids. V lost 8 bases, J lost 2 bases, and 5 bases stayed unmatched. The CDR3 loop reads CASSGQGAPYNEQFF. For the CDR3, the DNA is TGTGCCAGCTCCGGACAGGGGGCCCCCTACAATGAGCAGTTCTTC.

About this clonotype: With a much larger clone just one base away, this may be a read error. This chain uses TRBV14 with TRBJ1-1; no reliable D call. The germline V gene has CDR1 SGHDN and CDR2 FVKESK. The CDR3 is 13 residues long. The ends were cut back, 6 bases at V and 4 bases at J, with 12 bases in the middle. The CDR3 DNA follows: TGTGCCAGCAGAAAGACGAGCGTCACTGAAGCTTTCTTT. Protein sequence: CASRKTSVTEAFF.

This clonotype was counted a single time. A much larger clone lies one base from this, so it may be a read error. V gene TRBV11-3 combines with J gene TRBJ2-3, with TRBD2 identical over 8 bases. The V and J ends lost 10 bases and 4 bases, in that order; junction bases with no gene match: 10. Per the germline V gene, CDR1 is SGHNT and CDR2 is YENEEA. The CDR3 loop spans 14 amino acids. The CDR3 region is CANSLAGSSDTQYF. The CDR3 DNA reads TGTGCCAACAGTTTAGCGGGGAGTTCAGATACGCAGTATTTT.

V usage is TRBV12-3 or TRBV12-4 and J usage is TRBJ2-1, with 7 bases fitting TRBD1. J lost 8 bases, V lost 5 bases, and 9 bases had no gene match. The CDR3 spans 14 residues. The CDR3 nucleotides read TGTGCCAGCAGTCGGACAGGAGCGGTGGATGAGCAGTTCTTC. Protein: CASSRTGAVDEQFF.

With regard to this clonotype: Mismatch with germline at one junction end may stem from a read error. V and J are TRBV6-5 and TRBJ2-7; 7 bases line up with TRBD1. The CDR3 consists of 13 residues. CDR1 and CDR2 from the germline V gene are MNHEY and SVGAGI. CDR3 bases: TGCGCCAGCAGTACAGGACAGGCCTACGTGCAGTACTTC. It yields the protein CASSTGQAYVQYF.

In its sample, this clonotype was seen a few times. Since a much larger clone is just one base distant, this may be a read error. This CDR3 fails to terminate in the conserved phenylalanine or tryptophan, so it likely reflects a read error. V is TRBV7-9 and J is TRBJ2-3, with D hard to call. Trimming removed 7 bases at V and 2 bases at J, with 7 bases between. The CDR3 is 12 residues long. CDR1 is SEHNR and CDR2 is FQNEAQ in the germline V gene (reference sequence). CDR3 in amino acids: CASNKVTDTQYL. The CDR3 DNA reads as TGTGCCAGCAACAAGGTCACAGATACGCAGTATCTT.

This clonotype was found once. A much more abundant neighbour one base away suggests this may be a read error. J is TRBJ1-1 and V is TRBV2, with no clear D. V gave up 5 bases and J gave up 2 bases, with 9 bases separating them. CDR3 length: 13 amino acids. Germline V lookup: CDR1 SNHLY, CDR2 FYNNEI. Here the CDR3 DNA reads TGTGCCAGCAGTTTTGACGACAACACTGAAGCTTTCTTT. Translated: CASSFDDNTEAFF.

About this clonotype: Given the absence of the conserved phenylalanine or tryptophan at the CDR3 end, a read error is likely. V is TRBV28 and J is TRBJ1-1, with D perhaps TRBD1 (5 bases). From germline, CDR1 is MDHEN and CDR2 SYDVKM. CDR3 length: 15 amino acids. Trimming left V 7 bases short and J 2 bases short, with 17 bases between. CDR3: CASKPGGTYNTEAFL. Written as DNA, the CDR3 is TGTGCCAGCAAGCCCGGGGGGACGTACAACACTGAAGCTTTCCTT.

In its sample, this clonotype is medium-sized. The V gene is TRBV7-3, the J gene TRBJ2-5; 8 positions match TRBD1. Germline V CDR1 and CDR2: SGHTA, FQGTGA. The ends lost 4 bases at V and 2 bases at J; junction bases unmatched: 0. This CDR3 spans 13 amino acids. The CDR3 protein is CASSWTGQETQYF. CDR3 nucleotide sequence: TGTGCCAGCAGCTGGACAGGGCAAGAGACCCAGTACTTC.

To note about this clonotype: Compared with germline, one end of the junction differs, possibly owing to a read error. The chain is built from TRBV4-1 and TRBJ1-4, with D hard to call. The germline gives CDR1 MGHRA, CDR2 YSYEKL. This CDR3 is built from 14 residues. Here the CDR3 reads CAGSPEPQNEKLFF. The DNA for the CDR3 is TGCGCCGGCAGCCCCGAACCGCAAAATGAAAAACTGTTTTTT.

There are many counts of this clonotype. A read error is possible here, since a much larger clone lies one base away. The rearrangement joins TRBV5-4 to TRBJ2-2; the match to TRBD2 covers 8 bases. Germline CDR1 SGHNT, CDR2 YYREEE (reference sequence). CDR3 length equals 13 residues. The DNA of the CDR3 is TGTGCCACCCACGGGGGGGACACCGGGGAGCTGTCTTTT. It translates to CATHGGDTGELSF. The entire variable domain, with the rest obtained from reference TRBV5-4 and TRBJ2-2, is as follows: ETGVTQSPTHLIKTRGQQVTLRCSSQSGHNTVSWYQQALGQGPQFIFQYYREEENGRGNFPPRFSGLQFPNYSSELNVNALELDDSALYLCATHGGDTGELSFGEGSRLTVL.

By frequency in the sample, this clonotype is medium-sized. V and J are TRBV12-3 or TRBV12-4 and TRBJ2-7; 11 nucleotides align to TRBD2. J was trimmed by 6 bases and V by 6 bases; bases with no gene match: 7. The CDR3 is 14 residues long. This CDR3 reads CASRFLAGGCEQYF. The DNA of the CDR3 is TGTGCCAGCAGATTCCTAGCGGGAGGTTGCGAGCAGTACTTC.

This clonotype appeared a few times. The gene calls are TRBV4-2 and TRBJ2-2; 10 bases line up with TRBD1. The length of the CDR3 is 16 residues. V shed 5 bases and J 8 bases; nucleotides not matched to a gene: 11. Germline values: CDR1 LGHNA, CDR2 YNFKEQ. The CDR3 here is CASSYGTGVPTGELFF. The CDR3 DNA reads as TGTGCCAGCAGCTACGGGACAGGGGTGCCCACTGGGGAGCTGTTTTTT.

Within the sample, this clonotype is medium-sized (0.01 to 0.1%). The gene calls are TRBV12-3 or TRBV12-4 and TRBJ2-7; 8 positions match TRBD2. Trimming cost V 8 bases and J 7 bases; bases outside gene matches: 7. The CDR3 consists of 12 residues. The CDR3 loop reads CASESGSGEQYF. For the CDR3, the DNA is TGTGCCAGCGAAAGCGGGAGTGGGGAGCAGTACTTC.

This clonotype was picked up a small number of times. A read error may account for a junction end that differs from germline. CDR3 in DNA: TGTGCCAGCAGCGCCTGGGAACCAGTCGTCGCCTTC. Protein product: CASSAWEPVVAF. The chain recombines TRBV11-2 with TRBJ1-2; no clear D. The CDR3 spans 12 residues. The germline V gene has CDR1 SGHAT and CDR2 FQNNGV.

This chain uses TRBV11-2 with TRBJ2-5, with 10 bases identical to TRBD2. This CDR3 has 16 residues. Losses at the gene ends were 8 bases for V and 3 bases for J; bases not matched to a gene: 12. Germline CDR1 SGHAT, CDR2 FQNNGV. This CDR3 reads CASRPLRLAGEETQYF. The CDR3 DNA sequence: TGTGCCAGCCGACCGCTACGGCTAGCGGGGGAAGAGACCCAGTACTTC.